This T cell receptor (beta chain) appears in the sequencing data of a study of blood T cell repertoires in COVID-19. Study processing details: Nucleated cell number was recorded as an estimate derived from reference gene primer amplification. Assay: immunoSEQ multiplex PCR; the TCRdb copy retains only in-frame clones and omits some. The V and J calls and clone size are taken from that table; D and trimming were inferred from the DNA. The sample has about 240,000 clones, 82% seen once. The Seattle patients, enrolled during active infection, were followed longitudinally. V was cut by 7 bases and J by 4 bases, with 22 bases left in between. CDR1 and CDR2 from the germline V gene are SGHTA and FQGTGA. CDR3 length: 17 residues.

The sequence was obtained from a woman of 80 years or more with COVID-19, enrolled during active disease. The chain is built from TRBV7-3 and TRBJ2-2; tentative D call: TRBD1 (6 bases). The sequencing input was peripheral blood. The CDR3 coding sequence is TGTGCCAGCACCGATGGGGACCGGGACAAATTCACCGGGGAGCTGTTTTTT. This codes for CASTDGDRDKFTGELFF.